The TCR beta chain under discussion was sequenced for a study of T cell changes during pregnancy in multiple sclerosis. Germline assignment: CDR1 LGHNA and CDR2 YSLEER. The CDR3 covers 16 residues. V was shortened by 4 bases and J by 5 bases, with 19 bases between the two germline ends. The data were produced by immunoSEQ multiplex PCR, yet TCRdb's version contains in-frame clones alone and is incomplete. The sample carries roughly 61,000 clones, around 89% recorded once. The V call is TRBV4-3, the J call TRBJ2-3, with a possible D match to TRBD1 (7 bases). Sequenced material: peripheral blood, taken in the first trimester of pregnancy. The source is a female donor in good health, enrolled as a control in a pregnancy study. The CDR3 bases are TGCGCCAGCAGCCGGAGGGGGCCTACGGATGGAGATACGCAGTATTTT. Its protein is CASSRRGPTDGDTQYF.